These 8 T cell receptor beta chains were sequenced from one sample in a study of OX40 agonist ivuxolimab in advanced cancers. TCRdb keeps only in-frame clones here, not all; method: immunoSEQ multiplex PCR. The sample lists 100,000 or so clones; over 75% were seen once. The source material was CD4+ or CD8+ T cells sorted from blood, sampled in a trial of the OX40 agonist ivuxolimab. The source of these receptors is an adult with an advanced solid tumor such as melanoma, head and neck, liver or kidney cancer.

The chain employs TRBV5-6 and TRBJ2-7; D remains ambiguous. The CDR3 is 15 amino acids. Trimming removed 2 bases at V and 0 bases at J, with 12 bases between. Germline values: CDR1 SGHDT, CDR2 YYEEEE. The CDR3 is CASSFTPESSYEQYF. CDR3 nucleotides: TGTGCCAGCAGCTTTACTCCTGAGAGCTCCTACGAGCAGTACTTC.

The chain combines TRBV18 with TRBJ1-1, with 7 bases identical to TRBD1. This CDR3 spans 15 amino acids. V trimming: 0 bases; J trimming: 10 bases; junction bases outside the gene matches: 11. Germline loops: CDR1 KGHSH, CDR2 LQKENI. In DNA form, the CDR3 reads TGTGCCAGCTCACCACCCGGCGGAGGGGGCTTGGGAGCTTTCTTT. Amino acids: CASSPPGGGGLGAFF.

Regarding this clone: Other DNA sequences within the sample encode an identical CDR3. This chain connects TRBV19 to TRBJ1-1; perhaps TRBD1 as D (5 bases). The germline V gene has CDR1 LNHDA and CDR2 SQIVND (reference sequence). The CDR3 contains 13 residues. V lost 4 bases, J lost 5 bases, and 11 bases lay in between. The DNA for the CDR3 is TGTGCCAGTAGTACTCAGGGTGGTACTGAAGCTTTCTTT. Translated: CASSTQGGTEAFF. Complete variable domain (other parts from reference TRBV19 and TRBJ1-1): DGGITQSPKYLFRKEGQNVTLSCEQNLNHDAMYWYRQDPGQGLRLIYYSQIVNDFQKGDIAEGYSVSREKKESFPLTVTSAQKNPTAFYLCASSTQGGTEAFFGQGTRLTVV.

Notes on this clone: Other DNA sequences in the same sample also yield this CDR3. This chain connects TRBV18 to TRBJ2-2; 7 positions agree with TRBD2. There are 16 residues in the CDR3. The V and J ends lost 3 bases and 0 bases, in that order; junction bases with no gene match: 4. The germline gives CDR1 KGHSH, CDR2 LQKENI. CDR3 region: CASSPPGGANTGELFF. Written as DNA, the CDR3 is TGTGCCAGCTCACCCCCTGGGGGGGCGAACACCGGGGAGCTGTTTTTT.

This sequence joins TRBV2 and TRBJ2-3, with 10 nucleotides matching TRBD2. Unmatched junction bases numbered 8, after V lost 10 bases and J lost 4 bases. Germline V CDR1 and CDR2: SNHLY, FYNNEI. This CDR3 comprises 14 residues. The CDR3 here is CATRLAGVSDTQYF. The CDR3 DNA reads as TGTGCCACCCGGCTAGCGGGAGTATCAGATACGCAGTATTTT.

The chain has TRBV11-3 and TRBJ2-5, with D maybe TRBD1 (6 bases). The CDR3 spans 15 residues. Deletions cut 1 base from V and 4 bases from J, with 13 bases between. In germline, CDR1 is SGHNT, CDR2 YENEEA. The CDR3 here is CASSLGLGAGETQYF. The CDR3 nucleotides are TGTGCCAGCAGCTTAGGCTTGGGGGCCGGAGAGACCCAGTACTTC.

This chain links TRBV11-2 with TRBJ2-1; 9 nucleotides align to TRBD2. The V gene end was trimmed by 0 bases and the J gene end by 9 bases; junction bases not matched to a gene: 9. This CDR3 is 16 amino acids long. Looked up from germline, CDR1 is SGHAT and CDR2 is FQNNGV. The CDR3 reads CASSLEVSGSWGEQFF. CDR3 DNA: TGTGCCAGCAGCTTAGAAGTTAGCGGGAGTTGGGGTGAGCAGTTCTTC.

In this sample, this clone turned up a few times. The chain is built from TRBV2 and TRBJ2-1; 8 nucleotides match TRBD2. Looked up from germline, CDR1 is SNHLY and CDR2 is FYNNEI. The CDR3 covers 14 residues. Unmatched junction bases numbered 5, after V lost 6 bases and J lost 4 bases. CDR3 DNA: TGTGCCAGCAGGCCCGGGACTAGTTACAATGAGCAGTTCTTC. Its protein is CASRPGTSYNEQFF.